Below, one TCR beta chain is given with its context. This sample is drawn from a study of blood T cell repertoires in COVID-19. Study as a whole: In each case, the material was cDNA or gDNA derived from T cells, B-cell-depleted T cells, or PBMCs.

Trimming pared 10 bases from V and 6 bases from J, leaving 18 bases between. The CDR3 spans 13 residues. Germline V lookup: CDR1 MNHEY, CDR2 SVGAGI. Produced via immunoSEQ multiplex PCR; TCRdb's table is partial and in-frame only. The sample yields about 68,000 clones, 88% seen once. The chain recombines TRBV6-5 with TRBJ1-1, with a weak D call TRBD1 (5 bases). Sequenced material: peripheral blood. The TCR was taken from a human donor in a cohort sampled during active COVID-19. The CDR3 DNA sequence: TGTGCCACCCTTGATGGGGCAGCCGCTGAAGCTTTCTTT. Translating gives CATLDGAAAEAFF.